The following is a T cell receptor beta chain sequence with its context. Its cognate antigen is unknown. This sample is drawn from a study of PD-1 blockade in classical Hodgkin lymphoma. Study at large: Patients in the cohort were put on intravenous nivolumab, 3 mg/kg every 2 weeks. The study's findings and limits: Prior to therapy, complete responders displayed diversity much like that of newly diagnosed patients.

The V end was cut by 1 base, the J end by 0 bases, with 16 bases between. The CDR3 runs to 18 residues. CDR1 SGHAT and CDR2 FQNNGV come from the germline V gene. Each patient's relapse followed autologous stem cell transplantation, and brentuximab vedotin exposure varied. Best responses included complete response and partial response; otherwise, the best response was progressive disease. Sequencing used immunoSEQ multiplex PCR; TCRdb keeps in-frame clones, though not all of them. Of under 45,000 clones detected, roughly 80% appear once; the ten largest clones hold approximately 20%. The clonotype was recovered from a human donor with classical Hodgkin lymphoma. The sample was peripheral blood mononuclear cells (PBMCs), taken at baseline. V usage is TRBV11-2 and J usage is TRBJ2-1; D is unclear. The CDR3 sequence is CASSLVYDSPSSYNEQFF. The CDR3 DNA is TGTGCCAGCAGCTTAGTATACGACTCTCCGAGCTCCTACAATGAGCAGTTCTTC.